Below, 27 T cell receptor beta chains from the same sample are listed, as sequenced in a study of brain T cells in children with intractable seizures. Sequenced by immunoSEQ multiplex PCR; TCRdb stores in-frame clones only, minus some. The repertoire includes 78,000 or so clones, 91% of them detected once, and roughly 25% sits in the top ten. The sequences come from peripheral blood, collected at surgery. Every receptor here comes from a girl aged 2 to 10 with Rasmussen encephalitis and intractable seizures.

This sequence joins TRBV28 and TRBJ1-1, with TRBD1 matching 7 bases. The germline CDR1 and CDR2 sequences are MDHEN and SYDVKM. V lost 3 bases and J lost 3; bases outside the gene matches: 16. The CDR3 sequence is 18 residues long. CDR3 sequence reads: CASSLYAADRVRDTEAFF. DNA for the CDR3: TGTGCCAGCAGTTTGTATGCAGCCGACAGGGTAAGAGACACTGAAGCTTTCTTT.

The J gene is TRBJ1-1, the V gene TRBV9; D is undetermined. Germline CDR1 reads SGDLS; CDR2 reads YYNGEE. CDR3 length equals 13 residues. V lost 3 bases, J lost 6 bases, and 12 bases lay in between. DNA for the CDR3: TGTGCCAGCAGCGGCGACGGTACGGCTGAAGCTTTCTTT. Translating gives CASSGDGTAEAFF.

This chain links TRBV3-1 (or the pseudogene TRBV3-2) with TRBJ2-7; weak D call: TRBD1 (6 bases). This CDR3 spans 14 amino acids. V shed 2 bases and J shed 7 bases, with 15 bases lying between them. Germline loops: CDR1 LGHDT, CDR2 YNNKEL (reference sequence). CDR3 sequence (DNA): TGTGCCAGCAGCCAAATCACAGGGATCGGGGAGCAGTACTTC. Amino acid sequence: CASSQITGIGEQYF.

The rearrangement links TRBV5-4 to TRBJ2-5; D perhaps matches TRBD1 (5 bases). Looked up from germline, CDR1 is SGHNT and CDR2 is YYREEE (reference sequence). The CDR3 runs to 15 residues. V was shortened by 0 bases and J by 2 bases, with 11 bases between the two germline ends. In DNA form, the CDR3 reads TGTGCCAGCAGCTTGGGGGGCCTACTACAAGAGACCCAGTACTTC. The encoded protein is CASSLGGLLQETQYF.

The chain has TRBV2 and TRBJ1-1; D call uncertain. There are 12 residues in the CDR3. CDR1 is SNHLY, CDR2 FYNNEI, per germline. With 4 bases removed from V and 1 base from J, the gap between germline ends came to 4 bases. The CDR3 sequence is CASSAGNTEAFF. The CDR3 nucleotides read TGTGCCAGCAGTGCAGGGAACACTGAAGCTTTCTTT.

The V call is TRBV9, the J call TRBJ1-1; D uncertain. The germline CDR1 and CDR2 sequences are SGDLS and YYNGEE. The CDR3 runs to 15 residues. V dropped 0 bases and J dropped 5 bases, with 14 bases sitting between them. CDR3 sequence reads: CASSVERTDGTEAFF. In DNA, the CDR3 is TGTGCCAGCAGCGTAGAGAGGACCGATGGGACTGAAGCTTTCTTT.

The rearrangement joins TRBV1 to TRBJ2-4; TRBD2, the table's D call, lacks a check against the DNA. TRBV1 is assigned pseudogene status. The CDR3 is made up of 18 amino acids. The CDR3 region has the DNA TGCACCAGCAGCCAAGAGAGTGGCGGGGGCCCCCTCAAAAACATTCAGTACTTC. It is translated as CTSSQESGGGPLKNIQYF.

This chain links TRBV30 with TRBJ2-3; D remains ambiguous. With 0 bases removed from V and 0 bases from J, the gap between germline ends came to 16 bases. Germline-derived CDR1 and CDR2 are GTSNPN and SVGIG (reference sequence). The CDR3 runs 17 residues. In DNA form, the CDR3 reads TGTGCCTGGAGTGTAACGGGTTCCCCCATAAGCACAGATACGCAGTATTTT. It codes for CAWSVTGSPISTDTQYF.

The chain carries TRBV5-4 and TRBJ2-1; 12 bases line up with TRBD2. Germline loops: CDR1 SGHNT, CDR2 YYREEE (reference sequence). V lost 0 bases, J lost 11 bases, and 9 bases stayed unmatched. CDR3 length: 16 residues. The CDR3 reads CASSLASCLAGGQQFF. For the CDR3, the DNA is TGTGCCAGCAGCTTGGCCTCATGCCTAGCGGGGGGGCAGCAGTTCTTC.

The rearrangement uses TRBV2 and TRBJ1-6; D is ambiguous. Germline CDR1 is SNHLY and CDR2 is FYNNEI. CDR3 length equals 14 residues. V lost 8 bases to trimming and J lost 6 bases, with 14 bases between them. The CDR3 coding sequence is TGTGCCAGCCTTAATCTGGACTTTAATTCACCCCTCCACTTT. Residues: CASLNLDFNSPLHF.

Notes on this clone: One end of the junction fails to match germline, which may point to a read error. The chain couples TRBV7-2 to TRBJ1-1; D not resolved. Germline-derived CDR1 and CDR2 are SGHTA and FQGNSA. The CDR3 consists of 17 residues. CDR3 nucleotide sequence: TGTGCCAGCAGCCGGGCAGGATCCTCAATTTTGAAGACTGAAGCTTTCTTT. The encoded protein is CASSRAGSSILKTEAFF.

CDR3 sequence (DNA): TGTGCCACCCCATGTGACGGGGGGCTCGGACTTTTTGAGCAGTTCTTC. Its translation: CATPCDGGLGLFEQFF. This rearrangement joins TRBV14 to TRBJ2-1, with D possibly matching TRBD2 (7 bases). CDR3 length equals 16 residues. Germline-derived CDR1 and CDR2 are SGHDN and FVKESK. The germline V and J ends were trimmed by 10 bases and 9 bases, with 28 bases remaining between them.

J is TRBJ2-1 and V is TRBV19; 7 bases agree with TRBD1. CDR1 is LNHDA, CDR2 SQIVND, per germline (reference sequence). The CDR3 is made up of 16 amino acids. Unmatched junction bases numbered 7, after V lost 5 bases and J lost 0 bases. The CDR3, as DNA: TGTGCCAGTAGTGGCCGGAGACAGGGCTCCTACAATGAGCAGTTCTTC. It translates to CASSGRRQGSYNEQFF.

V is TRBV6-5 and J is TRBJ2-7, with D hard to call. There are 16 residues in the CDR3. Trimming removed 4 bases from V and 7 bases from J, with 23 bases in between. Germline V gene lookup returns CDR1 MNHEY and CDR2 SVGAGI. This CDR3 is CASSFTTGPKSEEQYF. CDR3 coding DNA: TGTGCCAGCAGTTTCACGACCGGGCCGAAATCGGAAGAGCAGTACTTC.

This chain connects TRBV19 to TRBJ1-6, with TRBD1 matching over 7 bases. V shed 6 bases and J 6 bases; nucleotides not matched to a gene: 5. Per germline, CDR1 LNHDA and CDR2 SQIVND (reference sequence). The CDR3 loop spans 14 amino acids. The CDR3 nucleotides are TGTGCCAGTAGATACCGGGACAGTAATTCACCCCTCCACTTT. Translation: CASRYRDSNSPLHF.

This clone was picked up a small number of times. The chain employs TRBV19 and TRBJ2-7, with D perhaps TRBD1 (6 bases). The germline V gene encodes CDR1 LNHDA and CDR2 SQIVND (reference sequence). V shed 2 bases and J shed 3 bases, with 11 bases lying between them. The CDR3 totals 14 residues. The CDR3 sequence: CASSIRGGIYEQYF. The DNA for the CDR3 is TGTGCCAGTAGTATACGAGGGGGAATCTACGAGCAGTACTTC.

The chain employs TRBV7-2 and TRBJ2-7; D is undetermined. The CDR3 is 11 residues long. From germline, CDR1 is SGHTA and CDR2 FQGNSA. V was shortened by 5 bases and J by 0 bases, with 2 bases between the two germline ends. The chain's CDR3 is CASSASYEQYF. For the CDR3, the DNA is TGTGCCAGCAGCGCCTCCTACGAGCAGTACTTC.

The V gene is TRBV11-2, the J gene TRBJ1-1; D unresolved. V lost 1 base and J lost 11, with 11 bases in between. Germline V gives CDR1 SGHAT, CDR2 FQNNGV. The CDR3 has 12 amino acids. The CDR3, as DNA: TGTGCCAGCAGCTTAGGACCGAGGAAGGCTTTCTTT. It encodes CASSLGPRKAFF.

The sample holds one count of this clone. This sequence joins TRBV6-6 and TRBJ2-7; possibly TRBD2 for D (5 bases). Germline CDR1 and CDR2: MNHNY and SVGAGI (reference sequence). V was pared by 6 bases and J by 0 bases, with 15 bases between. The CDR3 spans 15 residues. The CDR3 loop is CASSPPQRSSYEQYF. The CDR3 coding sequence is TGTGCCAGCAGCCCCCCACAGCGGAGCTCCTACGAGCAGTACTTC.

This chain joins TRBV4-2 and TRBJ2-2; 7 bases match TRBD1. Germline CDR1 and CDR2: LGHNA and YNFKEQ. The CDR3 has 16 amino acids. With V trimmed by 0 bases and J by 1 base, 2 bases remained unmatched. DNA of the CDR3: TGTGCCAGCAGCCAAGAGGGACAGTTGAACACCGGGGAGCTGTTTTTT. Its protein product is CASSQEGQLNTGELFF.

The chain recombines TRBV12-3 or TRBV12-4 with TRBJ1-3; D call uncertain. The CDR3 runs 13 residues. The V gene lost 7 bases and the J gene lost 0 bases, with 7 bases spanning the gap. DNA for the CDR3: TGTGCCAGCATGCCAAACTCTGGAAACACCATATATTTT. This translates into CASMPNSGNTIYF.

The V gene is TRBV19, the J gene TRBJ1-2; D possibly corresponds to TRBD1 (5 bases). V was cut by 7 bases and J by 5 bases, with 17 bases left in between. CDR1 and CDR2 from the germline V gene are LNHDA and SQIVND (reference sequence). The CDR3 contains 14 residues. DNA for the CDR3: TGTGCCAGTACCCCTGTGGGGGGGTCTTATGGCTACACCTTC. Protein sequence: CASTPVGGSYGYTF. Full variable domain (missing parts from reference TRBV19 and TRBJ1-2): DGGITQSPKYLFRKEGQNVTLSCEQNLNHDAMYWYRQDPGQGLRLIYYSQIVNDFQKGDIAEGYSVSREKKESFPLTVTSAQKNPTAFYLCASTPVGGSYGYTFGSGTRLTVV.

The rearrangement uses TRBV7-9 and TRBJ2-7; 7 bases are a match to TRBD2. The CDR3 is made up of 15 amino acids. The germline V gene has CDR1 SEHNR and CDR2 FQNEAQ (reference sequence). V shed 6 bases, J shed 5 bases, and the junction held 13 bases outside the gene matches. The CDR3 reads CASSPFSGVQDEQYF. CDR3 sequence (DNA): TGTGCCAGCAGTCCCTTCAGCGGGGTTCAGGACGAGCAGTACTTC. The full variable domain, completed using reference TRBV7-9 and TRBJ2-7, is DTGVSQNPRHKITKRGQNVTFRCDPISEHNRLYWYRQTLGQGPEFLTYFQNEAQLEKSRLLSDRFSAERPKGSFSTLEIQRTEQGDSAMYLCASSPFSGVQDEQYFGPGTRLTVT.

The gene calls are TRBV30 and TRBJ2-3; D possibly corresponds to TRBD2 (6 bases). This CDR3 is built from 15 residues. Trimming cost V 3 bases and J 2 bases, with 15 bases left between them. The germline V gene has CDR1 GTSNPN and CDR2 SVGIG (reference sequence). Written as DNA, the CDR3 is TGTGCCTGGAGGGGGGACTTGAAGCTCACAGATACGCAGTATTTT. This translates into CAWRGDLKLTDTQYF.

The chain employs TRBV28 and TRBJ1-4, with D unresolved. The CDR3 loop spans 15 amino acids. Germline-derived CDR1 and CDR2 are MDHEN and SYDVKM. The germline V and J ends were trimmed by 4 bases and 4 bases, with 13 bases remaining between them. Here the CDR3 reads CASSSLPGLNEKLFF. Here the CDR3 DNA reads TGTGCCAGCAGTTCTCTACCGGGTCTTAATGAAAAACTGTTTTTT. The full variable domain, its missing parts supplied by reference TRBV28 and TRBJ1-4, is DVKVTQSSRYLVKRTGEKVFLECVQDMDHENMFWYRQDPGLGLRLIYFSYDVKMKEKGDIPEGYSVSREKKERFSLILESASTNQTSMYLCASSSLPGLNEKLFFGSGTQLSVL.

The chain joins TRBV11-2 to TRBJ1-1; D unresolved. The V end lost 5 bases, the J end lost 0 bases, and 7 bases lay between the germline ends. Germline CDR1 and CDR2: SGHAT and FQNNGV. The CDR3 runs 13 residues. This chain's CDR3 is CASSPTLNTEAFF. The CDR3 DNA follows: TGTGCCAGCAGCCCGACGCTGAACACTGAAGCTTTCTTT.

This rearrangement joins TRBV28 to TRBJ1-1; D may be TRBD1 (6 bases). The CDR3 runs to 14 residues. Germline CDR1 reads MDHEN; CDR2 reads SYDVKM. Trimming stripped 5 bases from V and 3 bases from J, with 13 bases between. The CDR3 DNA reads TGTGCCAGCAGTCTAACAGGGTTATACACTGAAGCTTTCTTT. Encoded protein: CASSLTGLYTEAFF.